The rows below give T cell receptor beta chains drawn from one sample of a study of blood T cell repertoires in COVID-19. Clones were read by immunoSEQ multiplex PCR, and TCRdb kept only the in-frame ones, dropping some. Seen here are 250,000 to 350,000 clones, about 88% observed once, and the top ten hold roughly 1.6%. Sequencing was performed on peripheral blood. The source is a human donor with COVID-19, enrolled during active disease. The donor label of this sample is uncertain. The CDR3 runs from the conserved cysteine through the conserved F or W. D genes are given only for firm matches. Size is stated for part of the rows, as once, few or many counts, or as a class when the clone is expanded.

clone size	J gene	CDR3 length	D gene	V gene	CDR3 protein	CDR3 DNA
NA	TRBJ2-5	15	NA	TRBV18	CASSPFSGEGETQYF	TGTGCCAGCTCACCATTTTCGGGAGAAGGGGAGACCCAGTACTTC
NA	TRBJ2-6	17	TRBD2	TRBV7-6	CASSSSGRASGANVLTF	TGTGCCAGCAGCTCTAGCGGGAGGGCCTCTGGGGCCAACGTCCTGACTTTC
NA	TRBJ2-2	15	NA	TRBV19	CASSILGDGTGELFF	TGTGCCAGTAGTATCCTGGGAGACGGCACCGGGGAGCTGTTTTTT
NA	TRBJ2-3	15	NA	TRBV28	CASSFNGINTDTQYF	TGTGCCAGCAGTTTTAACGGGATAAACACAGATACGCAGTATTTT
NA	TRBJ2-7	15	TRBD1	TRBV4-3	CASSQTGTGFFKQYF	TGCGCCAGCAGCCAAACCGGGACAGGGTTTTTTAAGCAGTACTTC
once	TRBJ2-7	16	TRBD2	TRBV4-2	CASSPTGLAGAYEQYF	TGTGCCAGCAGCCCCACCGGACTAGCGGGAGCCTACGAGCAGTACTTC
NA	TRBJ1-4	18	TRBD1	TRBV27	CASSLYYAGQGVPSKLFF	TGTGCCAGCAGTTTATACTACGCCGGACAGGGAGTTCCGTCGAAACTGTTTTTT
NA	TRBJ2-7	14	TRBD1	TRBV7-8	CASSLAGQGRLMYF	TGTGCCAGCAGCTTAGCGGGACAGGGTAGACTGATGTACTTC
NA	TRBJ2-2	15	TRBD1	TRBV6-4	CASSWTGGTTGELFF	TGTGCCAGCAGCTGGACAGGGGGCACCACCGGGGAGCTGTTTTTT
NA	TRBJ1-2	12	NA	TRBV30	CAWSRQSYGYTF	TGTGCCTGGAGTAGACAGTCCTATGGCTACACCTTC
NA	TRBJ1-2	16	NA	TRBV11-2	CASSLDRAGEGYGYTF	TGTGCCAGCAGCTTAGATCGGGCAGGGGAGGGCTATGGCTACACCTTC
NA	TRBJ1-1	12	NA	TRBV25-1	CASSAGRTEAFF	TGTGCCAGCAGTGCAGGGCGGACTGAAGCTTTCTTT
NA	TRBJ1-4	16	NA	TRBV5-1	CASSLAGVRGNEKLFF	TGCGCCAGCAGCTTGGCCGGAGTACGGGGAAATGAAAAACTGTTTTTT
once	TRBJ2-7	14	NA	TRBV3-1/TRBV3-2	CASSPLDSGWEQYF	TGTGCCAGCAGTCCCTTGGACTCGGGGTGGGAGCAGTACTTC
NA	TRBJ2-1	17	TRBD2	TRBV7-2	CASSSGLAGGWGYEQFF	TGTGCCAGCAGCTCTGGACTAGCGGGAGGGTGGGGGTATGAGCAGTTCTTC
NA	TRBJ2-7	14	TRBD1	TRBV28	CASRAQGAPYEQYF	TGTGCCAGCAGGGCACAGGGGGCCCCCTACGAGCAGTACTTC
NA	TRBJ2-3	16	TRBD2	TRBV27	CASSYSGHPGTDTQYF	TGTGCCAGCTCCTATAGCGGGCATCCCGGCACAGATACGCAGTATTTT
NA	TRBJ2-3	15	TRBD2	TRBV19	CASTPGLAITDTQYF	TGTGCCAGTACCCCCGGACTAGCGATCACAGATACGCAGTATTTT
few	TRBJ1-2	13	NA	TRBV5-1	CASSHGYSEGYTF	TGCGCCAGCAGTCACGGTTATTCTGAAGGCTACACCTTC
few	TRBJ2-3	18	TRBD2	TRBV9	CASSVAGGPTASTDTQYF	TGTGCCAGCAGCGTAGCGGGAGGGCCGACCGCTAGCACAGATACGCAGTATTTT
NA	TRBJ2-5	13	TRBD2	TRBV19	CASSSGSQETQYF	TGTGCCAGTAGTAGCGGGAGCCAGGAGACCCAGTACTTC
NA	TRBJ2-2	15	TRBD2	TRBV5-1	CASSISGTDDGELFF	TGCGCCAGCAGCATCAGCGGGACGGACGACGGGGAGCTGTTTTTT
NA	TRBJ2-3	16	TRBD2	TRBV19	CASRKGLALSADTQYF	TGTGCCAGTAGGAAAGGACTAGCGCTAAGCGCAGATACGCAGTATTTT
NA	TRBJ2-7	14	NA	TRBV6-5	CASTDDRFPYEQYF	TGTGCCAGCACCGACGACAGGTTCCCCTACGAGCAGTACTTC
NA	TRBJ2-7	14	NA	TRBV18	CASSPPSRGDEQYF	TGTGCCAGCTCACCACCGTCCAGGGGGGACGAGCAGTACTTC
NA	TRBJ2-7	15	NA	TRBV27	CASSLSGQALYEQYF	TGTGCCAGCAGTTTATCGGGACAAGCACTCTACGAGCAGTACTTC
NA	TRBJ1-5	14	NA	TRBV19	CASSIDRDNQPQHF	TGTGCCAGTAGTATAGACAGGGACAATCAGCCCCAGCATTTT
few	TRBJ2-7	12	NA	TRBV11-1	CASSSPGYEQYF	TGTGCCAGCAGCTCCCCGGGTTACGAGCAGTACTTC
once	TRBJ2-3	14	NA	TRBV11-2	CASSPGRGTDTQYF	TGTGCCAGCAGCCCCGGCAGGGGCACAGATACGCAGTATTTT
NA	TRBJ2-7	16	NA	TRBV11-3	CASSLGPGASVYEQYF	TGTGCCAGCAGCTTAGGGCCGGGAGCGTCGGTTTACGAGCAGTACTTC
once	TRBJ1-5	15	NA	TRBV28	CASSSSAGWGQPQHF	NA
NA	TRBJ2-3	14	TRBD1	TRBV27	CASSSTGGGDTQYF	TGTGCCAGCAGTTCTACAGGGGGCGGAGATACGCAGTATTTT
NA	TRBJ1-1	15	NA	TRBV11-2	CASSLDRVGDTEAFF	TGTGCCAGCAGCTTAGATCGGGTCGGGGACACTGAAGCTTTCTTT
few	TRBJ2-3	14	TRBD1	TRBV7-2	CASSLDRSADTQYF	TGTGCCAGCAGCTTGGACAGGAGCGCAGATACGCAGTATTTT
NA	TRBJ2-1	16	TRBD1	TRBV18	CASSPAGTGGNNEQFF	TGTGCCAGCTCACCGGCCGGGACAGGGGGGAACAATGAGCAGTTCTTC
NA	TRBJ2-5	13	NA	TRBV11-2	CASSFGYQETQYF	TGTGCCAGCAGCTTCGGTTACCAAGAGACCCAGTACTTC
NA	TRBJ2-7	13	NA	TRBV4-3	CASSQTSTGEQYF	TGCGCCAGCAGCCAGACTTCGACTGGCGAGCAGTACTTC
NA	TRBJ2-3	15	TRBD2	TRBV2	CASRMEREETDTQYF	TGTGCCAGCAGGATGGAGCGGGAGGAGACAGATACGCAGTATTTT
NA	TRBJ2-5	15	TRBD2	TRBV28	CASSPRLAGQETQYF	TGTGCCAGCAGTCCCCGACTAGCGGGTCAAGAGACCCAGTACTTC
NA	TRBJ2-1	15	TRBD2	TRBV5-4	CASSLRASGSEQRFF	TGTGCCAGCAGCTTGAGGGCTAGCGGGAGCGAGCAGCGGTTCTTC
NA	TRBJ1-6	15	NA	TRBV9	CASSPSDTDGSPLHF	TGTGCCAGCAGCCCCTCGGACACAGATGGTTCACCCCTCCACTTT
NA	TRBJ2-5	15	TRBD1	TRBV15	CATSRAKGARETQYF	TGTGCCACCAGCAGAGCCAAGGGGGCGCGGGAGACCCAGTACTTC
NA	TRBJ1-1	15	NA	TRBV19	CASRVGIFWNTEAFF	TGTGCCAGTAGAGTCGGGATATTTTGGAACACTGAAGCTTTCTTT
NA	TRBJ1-2	15	TRBD1	TRBV5-6	CASSPNGQGNYGYTF	TGTGCCAGCAGCCCCAACGGACAGGGTAACTATGGCTACACCTTC
NA	TRBJ1-5	13	TRBD1	TRBV6-5	CASRRTGNQPQHF	TGTGCCAGCAGAAGGACAGGAAATCAGCCCCAGCATTTT
NA	TRBJ1-1	11	NA	TRBV30	CAWSPGTEAFF	TGTGCCTGGAGTCCAGGTACTGAAGCTTTCTTT
NA	TRBJ1-1	13	NA	TRBV7-9	CASSSGSSTEAFF	TGTGCCAGCAGCTCGGGATCCAGCACTGAAGCTTTCTTT
NA	TRBJ1-2	13	TRBD1	TRBV20-1	CSASPGGADGYTF	TGCAGTGCTAGTCCAGGGGGTGCCGATGGCTACACCTTC
NA	TRBJ1-3	14	TRBD1	TRBV9	CASSVWDRDNTIYF	TGTGCCAGCAGCGTTTGGGACAGGGATAACACCATATATTTT
once	TRBJ2-2	16	TRBD2	TRBV28	CASITGGRVRTGELFF	TGTGCCAGCATTACGGGCGGGAGGGTACGCACCGGGGAGCTGTTTTTT
NA	TRBJ1-4	14	TRBD1	TRBV19	CASSPSRDSEKLFF	TGTGCCAGTAGTCCGTCCCGGGACAGTGAAAAACTGTTTTTT
once	TRBJ1-1	12	NA	TRBV29-1	CSVDRSNTEAFF	TGCAGCGTTGACAGGTCGAACACTGAAGCTTTCTTT
few	TRBJ2-3	22	TRBD2	TRBV11-2	CASSPLSFNLGLAGVSTDTQYF	TGTGCCAGCAGTCCCCTTAGTTTTAATTTGGGACTAGCGGGAGTCAGCACAGATACGCAGTATTTT